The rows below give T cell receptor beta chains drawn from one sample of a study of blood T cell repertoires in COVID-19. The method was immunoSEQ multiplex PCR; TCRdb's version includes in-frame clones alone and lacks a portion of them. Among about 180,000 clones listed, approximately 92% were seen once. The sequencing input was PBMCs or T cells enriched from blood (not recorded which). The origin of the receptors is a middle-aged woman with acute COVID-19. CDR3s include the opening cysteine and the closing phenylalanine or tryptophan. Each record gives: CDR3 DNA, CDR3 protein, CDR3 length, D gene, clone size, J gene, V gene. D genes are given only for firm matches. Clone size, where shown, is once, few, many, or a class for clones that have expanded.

cdr3_nt: TGCGCCAGCAGCCTACCGGGAGACTCCTACGAGCAGTACTTC
cdr3_aa: CASSLPGDSYEQYF
cdr3_length: 14
d_call: .
clone_size: .
j_call: TRBJ2-7
v_call: TRBV5-1

cdr3_nt: TGTGCCAGCAGCTTGTTGGGGAGCTCCTACAATGAGCAGTTCTTC
cdr3_aa: CASSLLGSSYNEQFF
cdr3_length: 15
d_call: .
clone_size: .
j_call: TRBJ2-1
v_call: TRBV5-4

cdr3_nt: TGCGCCAGCAGCTTGGACCACCCCGACAGGAATGAAAAACTGTTTTTT
cdr3_aa: CASSLDHPDRNEKLFF
cdr3_length: 16
d_call: .
clone_size: .
j_call: TRBJ1-4
v_call: TRBV5-1

cdr3_nt: TGTGCCAGCAGTTACTGGGCGGCGAGGGACGAGCAGTACTTC
cdr3_aa: CASSYWAARDEQYF
cdr3_length: 14
d_call: .
clone_size: .
j_call: TRBJ2-7
v_call: TRBV6-2/TRBV6-3

cdr3_nt: TGTGCCTGGAGTAAGGGACTAGCGGGAGGTGGCGAGCAGTACTTC
cdr3_aa: CAWSKGLAGGGEQYF
cdr3_length: 15
d_call: TRBD2
clone_size: .
j_call: TRBJ2-7
v_call: TRBV30

cdr3_nt: TGTGCCAGCAGTGAAGCAGGAGCGGTCGGGGAGCTGTTTTTT
cdr3_aa: CASSEAGAVGELFF
cdr3_length: 14
d_call: .
clone_size: .
j_call: TRBJ2-2
v_call: TRBV2

cdr3_nt: TGTGCCAGCAGTTTAGCGGGGTACGCAGATACGCAGTATTTT
cdr3_aa: CASSLAGYADTQYF
cdr3_length: 14
d_call: .
clone_size: .
j_call: TRBJ2-3
v_call: TRBV27

cdr3_nt: TGTGCTAGTGGTTTCTCCGGGAGCAATCAGCCCCAGCATTTT
cdr3_aa: CASGFSGSNQPQHF
cdr3_length: 14
d_call: .
clone_size: .
j_call: TRBJ1-5
v_call: TRBV12-5

cdr3_nt: TGTGCCAGTAGTCCAATCCAGGGTCCAAATTACAATGAGCAGTTCTTC
cdr3_aa: CASSPIQGPNYNEQFF
cdr3_length: 16
d_call: .
clone_size: .
j_call: TRBJ2-1
v_call: TRBV19

cdr3_nt: TGTGCCAGCAGCTTAGAAGGGGCTAGCGGGGTCGGCTACAATGAGCAGTTCTTC
cdr3_aa: CASSLEGASGVGYNEQFF
cdr3_length: 18
d_call: TRBD2
clone_size: .
j_call: TRBJ2-1
v_call: TRBV7-7

cdr3_nt: TGTGCTAGTGGTTTGGCCGGTGGAAACACCATATATTTT
cdr3_aa: CASGLAGGNTIYF
cdr3_length: 13
d_call: .
clone_size: once
j_call: TRBJ1-3
v_call: TRBV12-5

cdr3_nt: TGTGCCAGCAGCCCAAGCTTGGGCAATCAGCCCCAGCATTTT
cdr3_aa: CASSPSLGNQPQHF
cdr3_length: 14
d_call: .
clone_size: .
j_call: TRBJ1-5
v_call: TRBV28

cdr3_nt: TGTGCCAGCAGTTACTCGTCAGTGGAGGGGGCAGCTGGAAACACCATATATTTT
cdr3_aa: CASSYSSVEGAAGNTIYF
cdr3_length: 18
d_call: TRBD1
clone_size: .
j_call: TRBJ1-3
v_call: TRBV6-2/TRBV6-3

cdr3_nt: TGTGCCTCAGGGGAGAACTCTGGGGCCAACGTCCTGACTTTC
cdr3_aa: CASGENSGANVLTF
cdr3_length: 14
d_call: .
clone_size: .
j_call: TRBJ2-6
v_call: TRBV28

cdr3_nt: TGTGCCAGCAGGCGGACAGGGGCCTCTGAGTTTTTT
cdr3_aa: CASRRTGASEFF
cdr3_length: 12
d_call: TRBD1
clone_size: .
j_call: TRBJ2-2
v_call: TRBV6-5

cdr3_nt: TGTGCCTGGAGTAGGGGGCAAGAGACCCAGTACTTC
cdr3_aa: CAWSRGQETQYF
cdr3_length: 12
d_call: .
clone_size: .
j_call: TRBJ2-5
v_call: TRBV30

cdr3_nt: TGTGCCAGCAGCTTAACCCAATCGAGTAATGAGCAGTTCTTC
cdr3_aa: CASSLTQSSNEQFF
cdr3_length: 14
d_call: .
clone_size: few
j_call: TRBJ2-1
v_call: TRBV7-3

cdr3_nt: TGTGCCAGCAGCCTAGCGGGAGGGGCCTACGAGCAGTACTTC
cdr3_aa: CASSLAGGAYEQYF
cdr3_length: 14
d_call: TRBD2
clone_size: .
j_call: TRBJ2-7
v_call: TRBV6-5

cdr3_nt: TGTGCCAGCAGCTTAAAGGGGCCCAGGGGAGACACAGATACGCAGTATTTT
cdr3_aa: CASSLKGPRGDTDTQYF
cdr3_length: 17
d_call: .
clone_size: few
j_call: TRBJ2-3
v_call: TRBV7-3

cdr3_nt: TGTGCCAGCAGCATCCGACTAGCCCCAGATACGCAGTATTTT
cdr3_aa: CASSIRLAPDTQYF
cdr3_length: 14
d_call: TRBD2
clone_size: once
j_call: TRBJ2-3
v_call: TRBV14

cdr3_nt: TGTGCCAGCAGCTTGACCCCACAGACTAGCGGGAGGGCAAATGAGCAGTTCTTC
cdr3_aa: CASSLTPQTSGRANEQFF
cdr3_length: 18
d_call: TRBD2
clone_size: .
j_call: TRBJ2-1
v_call: TRBV7-9

cdr3_nt: TGTGCCAGCAGCCCAACTACCTCTCACGAGCAGTACTTC
cdr3_aa: CASSPTTSHEQYF
cdr3_length: 13
d_call: .
clone_size: .
j_call: TRBJ2-7
v_call: TRBV7-2

cdr3_nt: TGTGCCAGCAGCTCCGGAGGATACAATGAGCAGTTCTTC
cdr3_aa: CASSSGGYNEQFF
cdr3_length: 13
d_call: .
clone_size: .
j_call: TRBJ2-1
v_call: TRBV5-6

cdr3_nt: TGCAGCGTTGAAGTTTGGGCAGCCCACTCCCCTATTTACAATGAGCAGTTCTTC
cdr3_aa: CSVEVWAAHSPIYNEQFF
cdr3_length: 18
d_call: .
clone_size: .
j_call: TRBJ2-1
v_call: TRBV29-1

cdr3_nt: TGTGCCAGCAGCGTAGTGGCTAGCGGGAGGGCAACAGATACGCAGTATTTT
cdr3_aa: CASSVVASGRATDTQYF
cdr3_length: 17
d_call: TRBD2
clone_size: .
j_call: TRBJ2-3
v_call: TRBV9

cdr3_nt: TGTGCCAGCAGCCCCGGACAGGGGGCTGTCGGGGAGCTGTTTTTT
cdr3_aa: CASSPGQGAVGELFF
cdr3_length: 15
d_call: TRBD1
clone_size: .
j_call: TRBJ2-2
v_call: TRBV5-5

cdr3_nt: TGTGCCAGCCGTGACGCGGGGGGGCGGGGCGGAGAGACCCAGTACTTC
cdr3_aa: CASRDAGGRGGETQYF
cdr3_length: 16
d_call: TRBD2
clone_size: .
j_call: TRBJ2-5
v_call: TRBV6-1

cdr3_nt: TGTGCCAGCAGCCTCCTGAACACCGGGGAGCTGTTTTTT
cdr3_aa: CASSLLNTGELFF
cdr3_length: 13
d_call: .
clone_size: .
j_call: TRBJ2-2
v_call: TRBV7-9

cdr3_nt: TGTGCCAGCAAAGGTGACAGGGGTAGCAATCAGCCCCAGCATTTT
cdr3_aa: CASKGDRGSNQPQHF
cdr3_length: 15
d_call: TRBD1
clone_size: .
j_call: TRBJ1-5
v_call: TRBV2

cdr3_nt: TGTGCCAGCAGCCAATATAGCTCCTATAATTCACCCCTCCACTTT
cdr3_aa: CASSQYSSYNSPLHF
cdr3_length: 15
d_call: .
clone_size: once
j_call: TRBJ1-6
v_call: TRBV3-1/TRBV3-2

cdr3_nt: TGTGCCAGCAGCTTTTCCATAGGGGGCATCAATGAGCAGTTCTTC
cdr3_aa: CASSFSIGGINEQFF
cdr3_length: 15
d_call: TRBD1
clone_size: .
j_call: TRBJ2-1
v_call: TRBV11-1

cdr3_nt: TGCAGCGCACTGAACAGCTACGAGCAGTACTTC
cdr3_aa: CSALNSYEQYF
cdr3_length: 11
d_call: .
clone_size: .
j_call: TRBJ2-7
v_call: TRBV29-1

cdr3_nt: TGCGCCAGCAGCTTGGACGGGTTCTATGGCTACACCTTC
cdr3_aa: CASSLDGFYGYTF
cdr3_length: 13
d_call: .
clone_size: .
j_call: TRBJ1-2
v_call: TRBV5-1

cdr3_nt: TGTGCCAGCAGTTACATCACTCAGGGGGATCAGCCCCAGCATTTT
cdr3_aa: CASSYITQGDQPQHF
cdr3_length: 15
d_call: TRBD1
clone_size: .
j_call: TRBJ1-5
v_call: TRBV6-6

cdr3_nt: TGTGCCAGTAGTGTACAGGGTGCAACTAATGAAAAACTGTTTTTT
cdr3_aa: CASSVQGATNEKLFF
cdr3_length: 15
d_call: .
clone_size: .
j_call: TRBJ1-4
v_call: TRBV19

cdr3_nt: TGTGCCAGCAGTTACCAGAGACAGGGGGGGATCTATGGCTACACCTTC
cdr3_aa: CASSYQRQGGIYGYTF
cdr3_length: 16
d_call: TRBD1
clone_size: .
j_call: TRBJ1-2
v_call: TRBV6-5

cdr3_nt: TGCAGCGTCGACAGGGTGGGCTATGGCTACACCTTC
cdr3_aa: CSVDRVGYGYTF
cdr3_length: 12
d_call: TRBD1
clone_size: .
j_call: TRBJ1-2
v_call: TRBV29-1

cdr3_nt: TGCAGCGTTGTGGCCAGCCAATTCAGGAATGAGCAGTTCTTC
cdr3_aa: CSVVASQFRNEQFF
cdr3_length: 14
d_call: .
clone_size: .
j_call: TRBJ2-1
v_call: TRBV29-1

cdr3_nt: TGTGCCAGCAGTGTGCTCGCCGGGAGCTCCTACAATGAGCAGTTCTTC
cdr3_aa: CASSVLAGSSYNEQFF
cdr3_length: 16
d_call: .
clone_size: .
j_call: TRBJ2-1
v_call: TRBV28

cdr3_nt: TGTGCCAGCATCAACCCCGGTGGTTCGAGAAACACCATATATTTT
cdr3_aa: CASINPGGSRNTIYF
cdr3_length: 15
d_call: .
clone_size: .
j_call: TRBJ1-3
v_call: TRBV6-5

cdr3_nt: TGCGCCAGCAGCGTGCAGGGGCCGTGGACAGATACGCAGTATTTT
cdr3_aa: CASSVQGPWTDTQYF
cdr3_length: 15
d_call: .
clone_size: .
j_call: TRBJ2-3
v_call: TRBV4-1

cdr3_nt: TGTGCCAGCAGCTTAGCAGGGACAGGGTCATACAATGAGCAGTTCTTC
cdr3_aa: CASSLAGTGSYNEQFF
cdr3_length: 16
d_call: TRBD1
clone_size: .
j_call: TRBJ2-1
v_call: TRBV11-3

cdr3_nt: TGTGCCAGCAGCCTTCAGACAGGGGGCACAGAGACCCAGTACTTC
cdr3_aa: CASSLQTGGTETQYF
cdr3_length: 15
d_call: TRBD1
clone_size: .
j_call: TRBJ2-5
v_call: TRBV5-5

cdr3_nt: TGCAGCGCCCTCGGACAGGCGAACTATGGCTACACCTTC
cdr3_aa: CSALGQANYGYTF
cdr3_length: 13
d_call: TRBD1
clone_size: .
j_call: TRBJ1-2
v_call: TRBV29-1

cdr3_nt: TGTGCCACTATGGGACTAGCGGATCACAATGAGCAGTTCTTC
cdr3_aa: CATMGLADHNEQFF
cdr3_length: 14
d_call: TRBD2
clone_size: .
j_call: TRBJ2-1
v_call: TRBV27

cdr3_nt: TGCGCCAGCAGCTTGAGCCTGGGCACACTTGAAGCTTTCTTT
cdr3_aa: CASSLSLGTLEAFF
cdr3_length: 14
d_call: .
clone_size: .
j_call: TRBJ1-1
v_call: TRBV5-1

cdr3_nt: TGTGCCAGCAGTGAGGGCCCGAATCAGCCCCAGCATTTT
cdr3_aa: CASSEGPNQPQHF
cdr3_length: 13
d_call: .
clone_size: .
j_call: TRBJ1-5
v_call: TRBV6-1

cdr3_nt: TGTGCCAGTAGTACCCGTCTAGCGGGAGGGCGATACAATGAGCAGTTCTTC
cdr3_aa: CASSTRLAGGRYNEQFF
cdr3_length: 17
d_call: TRBD2
clone_size: .
j_call: TRBJ2-1
v_call: TRBV19

cdr3_nt: TGTGCCAGCAGTTTCCCGGGGAATGAGCAGTTCTTC
cdr3_aa: CASSFPGNEQFF
cdr3_length: 12
d_call: .
clone_size: .
j_call: TRBJ2-1
v_call: TRBV12-3/TRBV12-4

cdr3_nt: TGTGCCAGCAGTTTCAGGGTCGGCACCTACAATGAGCAGTTCTTC
cdr3_aa: CASSFRVGTYNEQFF
cdr3_length: 15
d_call: .
clone_size: .
j_call: TRBJ2-1
v_call: TRBV5-6

cdr3_nt: TGTGCCAGCAGCCAACGAGCACTTGGGAACACCGGGGAGCTGTTTTTT
cdr3_aa: CASSQRALGNTGELFF
cdr3_length: 16
d_call: .
clone_size: once
j_call: TRBJ2-2
v_call: TRBV7-8

cdr3_nt: TGTGCCAGCAGCTCGTCTGGGTCTACGGGGGGGGGATACGAGCAGTACTTC
cdr3_aa: CASSSSGSTGGGYEQYF
cdr3_length: 17
d_call: TRBD2
clone_size: .
j_call: TRBJ2-7
v_call: TRBV28

cdr3_nt: TGTGCTAGTGGTTTGGTAGTTTCTACAGGGGGCGCAGGTGGCTACACCTTC
cdr3_aa: CASGLVVSTGGAGGYTF
cdr3_length: 17
d_call: TRBD1
clone_size: .
j_call: TRBJ1-2
v_call: TRBV12-5

cdr3_nt: TGTGCCACCAGTGATTTGCGCAGGGGAAATTCAGATACGCAGTATTTT
cdr3_aa: CATSDLRRGNSDTQYF
cdr3_length: 16
d_call: .
clone_size: .
j_call: TRBJ2-3
v_call: TRBV24-1

cdr3_nt: TGTGCCAGCATCCATCCCTGGGACTGCCCGCAGTATTTT
cdr3_aa: CASIHPWDCPQYF
cdr3_length: 13
d_call: .
clone_size: .
j_call: TRBJ2-3
v_call: TRBV21-1

cdr3_nt: TGTGCCAGCAGCTGGGGACAGACCTTTAACTATGGCTACACCTTC
cdr3_aa: CASSWGQTFNYGYTF
cdr3_length: 15
d_call: TRBD1
clone_size: .
j_call: TRBJ1-2
v_call: TRBV5-4